Presented here are 9 T cell receptor beta chains from one specimen sequenced in a study of naive and memory T cell subsets. Two oligonucleotides, mixed equimolar, formed the beta constant-region primer covering TRBC1 and TRBC2. The ligated cDNA underwent four PCR rounds using SP2 and nested alpha and beta constant-region primers. One entry per CDR3 protein, called by TCRdb with MiXCR from the UMI-ligation and nested PCR reads. This sample yields about 82,000 distinct CDR3 sequences, of which 9% to 9.5% are seen a single time; about 1.2% belongs to the top ten. The sample was naive CD8+ T cells from blood. These TCRs come from a human donor in good health.

This chain uses TRBV29-1 with TRBJ2-3; 7 bases align to TRBD1. The germline V gene has CDR1 SQVTM and CDR2 ANQGSEA. The CDR3 spans 15 residues. J lost 3 bases, V lost 5 bases, and 11 bases had no gene match. The CDR3 nucleotides read TGCAGCGTTACCACTGACAGGGTTAGGACAGATACGCAGTATTTT. This encodes CSVTTDRVRTDTQYF.

The V gene is TRBV14, the J gene TRBJ1-1; tentatively, D is TRBD1 (5 bases). The CDR3 runs to 12 residues. V was clipped by 1 base and J by 6 bases, with 6 bases between them. Germline-derived CDR1 and CDR2 are SGHDN and FVKESK. CDR3 nucleotide sequence: TGTGCCAGCAGCCAAGCGGGGGCTGAAGCTTTCTTT. Translated: CASSQAGAEAFF.

This clonotype has more than one count but fewer than ten. The V call is TRBV6-5, the J call TRBJ2-2; 8 bases align to TRBD1. The germline V gene has CDR1 MNHEY and CDR2 SVGAGI. CDR3 length: 16 residues. Trimming cost V 2 bases and J 4 bases; bases outside gene matches: 6. This CDR3 is CASSYHTGGGTGELFF. As DNA, the CDR3 is TGTGCCAGCAGTTACCACACAGGGGGTGGCACCGGGGAGCTGTTTTTT.

CDR3 coding DNA: TGCGCCAGCAGCTGGACCGGGACTAGTTACAATGAGCAGTTCTTC. Protein: CASSWTGTSYNEQFF. This chain uses TRBV5-1 with TRBJ2-1, with TRBD2 matching 8 bases. Germline trimming cut 3 bases from V and 4 bases from J; bases unmatched to any gene: 6. The CDR3 covers 15 residues. Germline-derived CDR1 and CDR2 are SGHRS and YFSETQ. Together with reference TRBV5-1 and TRBJ2-1, the CDR3 gives the full variable domain: KAGVTQTPRYLIKTRGQQVTLSCSPISGHRSVSWYQQTPGQGLQFLFEYFSETQRNKGNFPGRFSGRQFSNSRSEMNVSTLELGDSALYLCASSWTGTSYNEQFFGPGTRLTVL.

In its sample, this clonotype was seen a few times. V and J are TRBV5-1 and TRBJ2-3, with TRBD2 matching over 9 bases. Germline trimming cut 4 bases from V and 2 bases from J; bases unmatched to any gene: 5. The CDR3 extends over 15 amino acids. Germline V gene lookup returns CDR1 SGHRS and CDR2 YFSETQ. CDR3 coding DNA: TGCGCCAGCAGCGGAATAGCGGGAGCCACAGATACGCAGTATTTT. Amino acids: CASSGIAGATDTQYF.

This clonotype has a count of ten or more. The chain uses TRBV15 and TRBJ2-7; D possibly corresponds to TRBD2 (5 bases). The CDR3 is 13 amino acids. V was trimmed by 4 bases and J by 3 bases, leaving 10 bases between them. Per germline, CDR1 LNHNV and CDR2 YYDKDF (reference sequence). DNA of the CDR3: TGTGCCACCAGCACTGAGGGAGACTACGAGCAGTACTTC. It yields the protein CATSTEGDYEQYF.

V gene TRBV6-5 combines with J gene TRBJ1-1, with TRBD1 matching 7 bases. V lost 3 bases to trimming and J lost 4 bases; unmatched junction nucleotides: 17. Germline V gene sequence: CDR1 MNHEY, CDR2 SVGAGI. This CDR3 is 18 amino acids long. This CDR3 reads CASSYLSVRDRAVTEAFF. CDR3 bases: TGTGCCAGCAGTTATCTTAGTGTCCGAGACAGGGCCGTCACTGAAGCTTTCTTT.

The rearrangement links TRBV12-3 or TRBV12-4 to TRBJ2-5; a possible D gene is TRBD2 (5 bases). The CDR3 runs 12 residues. V lost 5 bases and J lost 3, with 7 bases in between. CDR3 bases: TGTGCCAGCAGTCCGGGAAAAGAGACCCAGTACTTC. This encodes CASSPGKETQYF.

This clonotype occurred a few times. The V gene is TRBV2, the J gene TRBJ2-2; weak D call: TRBD2 (5 bases). V was trimmed by 5 bases and J by 1 base, leaving 8 bases between them. The CDR3 is made up of 14 amino acids. The germline CDR1 and CDR2 sequences are SNHLY and FYNNEI. The CDR3 DNA sequence: TGTGCCAGCAGTCCCGGGGTGAACACCGGGGAGCTGTTTTTT. Protein sequence: CASSPGVNTGELFF.